This T cell receptor (beta chain) came from a study of blood T cell repertoires in COVID-19. Background on the study: PBMCs, B-cell-depleted T cells, or T cells provided the cDNA or gDNA that made up the material.

Assay used: immunoSEQ multiplex PCR; TCRdb lists only in-frame clones, some missing. This table has more than 300,000 clones, around 90% appearing once. The CDR3 is 13 amino acids. The germline V and J ends were trimmed by 5 bases and 5 bases, with 9 bases remaining between them. Germline assignment: CDR1 MNHEY and CDR2 SMNVEV (reference sequence). This TCR came from a woman in her thirties or forties with COVID-19, enrolled during active disease. The sequenced sample consisted of peripheral blood. The rearrangement joins TRBV27 to TRBJ2-2; possibly TRBD2 for D (6 bases). This chain's CDR3 is CASSLGLTGELFF. DNA for the CDR3: TGTGCCAGCAGTCTGGGACTTACCGGGGAGCTGTTTTTT.